The T cell receptor (beta chain) described here comes from a study of blood T cell repertoires in COVID-19. The wider study: In each case, the material was cDNA or gDNA derived from T cells, B-cell-depleted T cells, or PBMCs.

TCRdb's copy holds only in-frame clones and misses some; the assay was immunoSEQ multiplex PCR. The sample has some 80,000 clones, 65% to 90% seen once. V lost 2 bases to trimming and J lost 0 bases; unmatched junction nucleotides: 7. Per the germline V gene, CDR1 is SGHRS and CDR2 is YFSETQ. The CDR3 totals 18 residues. This TCR derives from a woman aged 45-65 years with acute or convalescent COVID-19. Sequencing was done on a sample of peripheral blood. This chain joins TRBV5-1 and TRBJ2-2, with TRBD2 matching over 10 bases. Written as DNA, the CDR3 is TGCGCCAGCAGCTTAAAGGGACTAGCGAACGCGAACACCGGGGAGCTGTTTTTT. The encoded protein is CASSLKGLANANTGELFF.